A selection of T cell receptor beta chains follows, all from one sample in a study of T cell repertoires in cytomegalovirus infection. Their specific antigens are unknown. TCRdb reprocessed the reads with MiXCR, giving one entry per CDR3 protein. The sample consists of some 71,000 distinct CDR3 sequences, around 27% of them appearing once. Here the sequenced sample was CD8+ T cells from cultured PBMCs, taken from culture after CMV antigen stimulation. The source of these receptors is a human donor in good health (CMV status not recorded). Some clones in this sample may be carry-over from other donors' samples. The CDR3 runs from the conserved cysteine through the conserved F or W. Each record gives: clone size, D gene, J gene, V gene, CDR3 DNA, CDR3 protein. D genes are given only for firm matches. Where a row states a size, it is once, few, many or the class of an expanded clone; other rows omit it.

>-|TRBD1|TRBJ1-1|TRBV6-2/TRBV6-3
TGTGCCAGCAGCATACCGGGACAGAGTTTGAACACTGAAGCTTTCTTT
CASSIPGQSLNTEAFF
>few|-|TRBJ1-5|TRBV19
TGTGCCAGTAGTATGCGGCATCTACGCGATCAGCCCCAGCATTTT
CASSMRHLRDQPQHF
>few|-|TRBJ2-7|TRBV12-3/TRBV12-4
TGTGCCACCAGTACGTCCCTACAGGGAACCTACGAGCAGTACTTC
CATSTSLQGTYEQYF
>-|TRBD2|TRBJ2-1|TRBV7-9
TGTGCCAGCAGCTTACGGCGGGAGGGGCCTGAGCAGTTCTTC
CASSLRREGPEQFF
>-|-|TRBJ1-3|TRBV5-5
TGTGCCAGCAGCTTGGCGGCCGGTGGACCTGGAAACACCATATATTTT
CASSLAAGGPGNTIYF
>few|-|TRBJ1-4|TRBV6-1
TGTGCCAGCACGGCCAGTAATGAAAAACTGTTTTTT
CASTASNEKLFF
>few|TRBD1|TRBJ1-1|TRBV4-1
TGCGCCAGCAGCCAACTAGGGACAGGGGGCACTGAAGCTTTCTTT
CASSQLGTGGTEAFF
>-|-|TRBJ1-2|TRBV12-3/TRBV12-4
TGTGCCAGCAGTATAGAGGCGGGGTGGGGCAGCGATGGCTACACCTTC
CASSIEAGWGSDGYTF
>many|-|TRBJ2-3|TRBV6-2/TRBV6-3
TGTGCCAGCAGCTCTAATACACATGGGACCTCAAACCAGTATTTT
CASSSNTHGTSNQYF
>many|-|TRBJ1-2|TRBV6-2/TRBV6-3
TGTGCCAGCAGTTACTCTAGATTGGATGCTAACTATGGCTACACCTTC
CASSYSRLDANYGYTF
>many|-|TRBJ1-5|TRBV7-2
TGTGCCAGCAGCTTAATCGACATGTCAGGTCAGCCCCAGCATTTT
CASSLIDMSGQPQHF
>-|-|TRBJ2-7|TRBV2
TGTGCCAGCAACCCCGTTAGCTCCTACGAGCAGTACTTC
CASNPVSSYEQYF
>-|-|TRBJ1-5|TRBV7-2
TGTGCCAGCAGCTTAGTTTGGGGAAGCAATCAGCCCCAGCATTTT
CASSLVWGSNQPQHF
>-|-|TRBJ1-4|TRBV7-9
TGTGCCAGCAAGCCGGAGATTAATGAAAAACTGTTTTTT
CASKPEINEKLFF
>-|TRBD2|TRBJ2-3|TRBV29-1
TGCAGCGTTGAAGGCGCAGACGCCGGGACTAGCGGGGAGCGAGTCCTCATAGATACGCAGTATTTT
CSVEGADAGTSGERVLIDTQYF
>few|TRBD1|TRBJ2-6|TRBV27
TGTGCCAGCAGTTCCGGGACAGGGGGCGATGGGGCCAACGTCCTGACTTTC
CASSSGTGGDGANVLTF
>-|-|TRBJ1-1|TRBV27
TGTGCCAGCAGTTTATATCCGGGATTGAACACTGAAGCTTTCTTT
CASSLYPGLNTEAFF
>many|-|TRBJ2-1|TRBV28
TGTGCCAGCAGTCCCGCTACGGGTTCCTACAATGAGCAGTTCTTC
CASSPATGSYNEQFF
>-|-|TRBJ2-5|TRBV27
TGTGCCAGCAGTCCCCTCCAAGGTGGAGAGACCCAGTACTTC
CASSPLQGGETQYF
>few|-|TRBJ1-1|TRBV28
TGTGCCAGCAGGGAGAGAAAGAACACTGAAGCTTTCTTT
CASRERKNTEAFF
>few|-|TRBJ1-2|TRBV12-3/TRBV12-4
TGTGCCAGCAGTTTGAGAGGGGGCTATGGCTACACCTTC
CASSLRGGYGYTF
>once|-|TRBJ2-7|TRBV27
TGTGCCAGCAGTACCGCAGGGTATTGGTACGAGCAGTACTTC
CASSTAGYWYEQYF
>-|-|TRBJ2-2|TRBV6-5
TGTGCCAGCAGTTACTCACCCGTCGGGGAGCTGTTTTTT
CASSYSPVGELFF
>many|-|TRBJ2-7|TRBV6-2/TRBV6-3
TGTGCCAGCAGAAAGGCGCGGGCCAACTCCTACGAGCAGTACTTC
CASRKARANSYEQYF
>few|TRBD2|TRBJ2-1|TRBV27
TGTGCCAGCAGTCCTAGATGGCCCTTAGCGGGAGTTGACAATGAGCAGTTCTTC
CASSPRWPLAGVDNEQFF
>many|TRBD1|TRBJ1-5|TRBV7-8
TGTGCCAGCAGCATAAACACTGGGGGACAGAGCAATCAGCCCCAGCATTTT
CASSINTGGQSNQPQHF
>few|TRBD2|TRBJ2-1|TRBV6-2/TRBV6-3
TGTGCCAGCAAGCTAGCGGGAGGAGCCAATGAGCAGTTCTTC
CASKLAGGANEQFF
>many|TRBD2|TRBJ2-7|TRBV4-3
TGCGCCAGCAGCCAAGAGTCTAGCGGAACCTACGAGCAGTACTTC
CASSQESSGTYEQYF
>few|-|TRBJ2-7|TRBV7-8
TGTGCCAGCAGCTTAGGAGTAGGTCAGGGAACCTACGAGCAGTACTTC
CASSLGVGQGTYEQYF
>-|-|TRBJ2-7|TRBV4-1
TGCGCCAGCAGCCAGGTTAGAGGGGGATACGAGCAGTACTTC
CASSQVRGGYEQYF
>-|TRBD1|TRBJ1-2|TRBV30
TGTGCCCGCCCCGACCCGACAGGGCGAAGTGGCTACACCTTC
CARPDPTGRSGYTF
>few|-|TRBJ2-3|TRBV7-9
TGTGCCAGCAGCCCCCCGGAGGGCGCAGATACGCAGTATTTT
CASSPPEGADTQYF
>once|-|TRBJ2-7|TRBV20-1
TGCAGTGCTAGAGGCAGGGGACCCTCCTACGAGCAGTACTTC
CSARGRGPSYEQYF
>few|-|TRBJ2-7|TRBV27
TGTGCCAGCAGTTTAGTGTACAATTTCTACGAGCAGTACTTC
CASSLVYNFYEQYF
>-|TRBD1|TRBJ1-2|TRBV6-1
TGTGCCAGCAGTCCCTCCGCAGGGGGCTATGGCTACACCTTC
CASSPSAGGYGYTF
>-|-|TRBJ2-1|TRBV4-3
TGCGCCAGCAGCCAAGGAGTGCAGAGCCAATCCTACAATGAGCAGTTCTTC
CASSQGVQSQSYNEQFF
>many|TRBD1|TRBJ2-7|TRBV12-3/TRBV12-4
TGTGCCAGCAGTTGGGGAACAGGGGAAATCGGCGAGCAGTACTTC
CASSWGTGEIGEQYF
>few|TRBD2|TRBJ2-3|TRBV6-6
TGTGCCAGCAGCCAAAAGCTCATAGCGGGGGGCCCCACAGATACGCAGTATTTT
CASSQKLIAGGPTDTQYF
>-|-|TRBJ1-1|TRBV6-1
TGTGCCAGCAGTGAATTGAGGGGCGGGGGCACTGAAGCTTTCTTT
CASSELRGGGTEAFF
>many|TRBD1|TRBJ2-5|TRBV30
TGTGCCTGGAGTGTATCTCTTTTCATTGGGACAGGAGAGGGGGAGACCCAGTACTTC
CAWSVSLFIGTGEGETQYF
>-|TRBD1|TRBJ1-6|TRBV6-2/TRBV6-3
TGTGCCAGCAGTACGGGACAGGGGAACAATTCACCCCTCCACTTT
CASSTGQGNNSPLHF
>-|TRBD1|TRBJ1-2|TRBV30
TGTGCCTGGAGTGTAGGGACAGCCAATAGCTATGGCTACACCTTC
CAWSVGTANSYGYTF
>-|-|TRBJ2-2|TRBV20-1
TGCAGTGCTAGAGATTCCGACAACATAAACACCGGGGAGCTGTTTTTT
CSARDSDNINTGELFF